What follows are 16 T cell receptor beta chains derived from one specimen sequenced in a study of blood T cell repertoires in COVID-19. Generated by immunoSEQ multiplex PCR, the TCRdb table keeps only in-frame clones and is missing some. The table records about 240,000 clones, approximately 86% of them present only once. Sequencing used peripheral blood. The receptors were sampled from a woman in her twenties or thirties who had recovered from COVID-19.

The rearrangement links TRBV6-5 to TRBJ1-6; 7 bases are shared with TRBD1. The germline CDR1 and CDR2 sequences are MNHEY and SVGAGI. The CDR3 totals 15 residues. V lost 0 bases to trimming and J lost 8 bases; unmatched junction nucleotides: 4. CDR3 nucleotides: TGTGCCAGCAGTTACTCTCTTACAGGGGATTCACCCCTCCACTTT. Translating it yields CASSYSLTGDSPLHF.

This chain uses TRBV5-1 with TRBJ1-1, with TRBD1 identical over 7 bases. CDR1 is SGHRS and CDR2 is YFSETQ in the germline V gene. Trimming cost V 3 bases and J 1 base; bases outside gene matches: 6. The CDR3 extends over 15 amino acids. Written as DNA, the CDR3 is TGCGCCAGCAGCTCAACGGGACAGACGAACACTGAAGCTTTCTTT. As protein: CASSSTGQTNTEAFF. The whole variable domain, filled in from reference TRBV5-1 and TRBJ1-1, reads KAGVTQTPRYLIKTRGQQVTLSCSPISGHRSVSWYQQTPGQGLQFLFEYFSETQRNKGNFPGRFSGRQFSNSRSEMNVSTLELGDSALYLCASSSTGQTNTEAFFGQGTRLTVV.

The rearrangement uses TRBV3-1 (or the pseudogene TRBV3-2) and TRBJ2-3; 8 bases agree with TRBD2. The germline gives CDR1 LGHDT, CDR2 YNNKEL (reference sequence). V shed 0 bases and J 6 bases; nucleotides not matched to a gene: 14. There are 18 residues in the CDR3. The CDR3 DNA reads as TGTGCCAGCAGCCAAGATCTGAGCGGGGGCCAATTCTGGGATACGCAGTATTTT. Its protein is CASSQDLSGGQFWDTQYF.

The chain employs TRBV15 and TRBJ1-6; 10 bases are shared with TRBD1. The length of the CDR3 is 17 residues. CDR1 is LNHNV, CDR2 YYDKDF, per germline (reference sequence). The V segment lost 1 base and the J segment 4 bases; nucleotides outside the gene matches: 4. The DNA of the CDR3 is TGTGCCACCAGCAGAGGGACAGGGGGGTCGTATAATTCACCCCTCCACTTT. Translated: CATSRGTGGSYNSPLHF.

This clone is a singleton in its sample. The CDR3 DNA sequence: TGTGCCAGCAGTGCCGGGACAGGGAAGACCCAGTACTTC. As protein: CASSAGTGKTQYF. The V and J genes are TRBV27 and TRBJ2-5, with TRBD1 matching over 9 bases. Germline CDR1 MNHEY, CDR2 SMNVEV (reference sequence). CDR3 length: 13 residues. V was pared by 5 bases and J by 6 bases, with 4 bases of the junction left unmatched.

The chain has TRBV7-2 and TRBJ1-4; the D is unclear. Trimming took off 1 base at V and 7 bases at J, with 16 bases between the two ends. This CDR3 is 16 amino acids long. The germline CDR1 and CDR2 sequences are SGHTA and FQGNSA. CDR3 sequence (DNA): TGTGCCAGCAGCTTAGTACACCCAGTAAATTTTGAAAAACTGTTTTTT. This translates into CASSLVHPVNFEKLFF.

The chain has TRBV6-5 and TRBJ2-1; a weak D match, TRBD2 (7 bases). Germline CDR1 reads MNHEY; CDR2 reads SVGAGI. This CDR3 contains 14 residues. V was clipped by 9 bases and J by 3 bases, with 15 bases between them. CDR3 sequence reads: CASRRGGSYNEQFF. In DNA, the CDR3 is TGTGCCAGTCGGAGGGGGGGGAGCTACAATGAGCAGTTCTTC.

The chain couples TRBV5-6 to TRBJ1-4; D uncertain. The germline V gene encodes CDR1 SGHDT and CDR2 YYEEEE. The CDR3 extends over 16 amino acids. Deletions cut 4 bases from V and 7 bases from J, with 20 bases between. Here the CDR3 DNA reads TGTGCCAGCAGCCCACCCTTTGTGGGCCCGTTTGAAAAACTGTTTTTT. Protein product: CASSPPFVGPFEKLFF.

Concerning this clone itself: The germline gene is not matched at one end of the junction; a read error may be the cause. This sequence joins TRBV9 and TRBJ2-3; 8 nucleotides agree with TRBD2. Germline CDR1 reads SGDLS; CDR2 reads YYNGEE. The CDR3 consists of 13 residues. In DNA, the CDR3 is TGTGCCAGCAGCGCCTCCCTAGGACCACTAGCGGTCTTT. It yields the protein CASSASLGPLAVF. Full variable domain (missing parts from reference TRBV9 and TRBJ2-3): DSGVTQTPKHLITATGQRVTLRCSPRSGDLSVYWYQQSLDQGLQFLIQYYNGEERAKGNILERFSAQQFPDLHSELNLSSLELGDSALYFCASSASLGPLAVFGPGTRLTVL.

The genes are TRBV7-2 and TRBJ1-2; weak D call: TRBD1 (5 bases). CDR1 and CDR2 from the germline V gene are SGHTA and FQGNSA. V was shortened by 5 bases and J by 4 bases, with 11 bases between the two germline ends. The CDR3 loop spans 13 amino acids. The CDR3 DNA reads TGTGCCAGCAGCCACCCGCAGGGCTATGGCTACACCTTC. It translates to CASSHPQGYGYTF.

As concerns this clone: The same CDR3 arises from other DNA sequences in this sample as well. The J gene is TRBJ2-7, the V gene TRBV7-9, with TRBD1 identical over 8 bases. J lost 1 base, V lost 6 bases, and 2 bases had no gene match. The germline gives CDR1 SEHNR, CDR2 FQNEAQ (reference sequence). The CDR3 spans 13 residues. CDR3 sequence reads: CASSRTGSYEQYF. DNA of the CDR3: TGTGCCAGCAGTAGGACAGGGTCCTACGAGCAGTACTTC.

The chain links TRBV29-1 to TRBJ2-1; D remains ambiguous. This CDR3 has 11 amino acids. CDR1 SQVTM and CDR2 ANQGSEA come from the germline V gene. V lost 4 bases to trimming and J lost 8 bases, with 9 bases between them. The CDR3 is CSVGSWDEQFF. The CDR3 DNA is TGCAGCGTTGGGAGTTGGGATGAGCAGTTCTTC.

The rearrangement uses TRBV5-1 and TRBJ2-3; TRBD1 matches at 9 bases. This CDR3 has 16 amino acids. Germline V CDR1 and CDR2: SGHRS, YFSETQ. V gave up 0 bases and J gave up 4 bases; unmatched junction bases: 6. CDR3 residues: CASSLGWGQGSDTQYF. CDR3 coding DNA: TGCGCCAGCAGCTTGGGGTGGGGACAGGGCTCAGATACGCAGTATTTT. The full variable domain, rest sourced from reference TRBV5-1 and TRBJ2-3, is KAGVTQTPRYLIKTRGQQVTLSCSPISGHRSVSWYQQTPGQGLQFLFEYFSETQRNKGNFPGRFSGRQFSNSRSEMNVSTLELGDSALYLCASSLGWGQGSDTQYFGPGTRLTVL.

The chain employs TRBV6-5 and TRBJ1-1, with a weak D call TRBD1 (6 bases). V gave up 6 bases and J gave up 1 base, with 12 bases separating them. Germline lookup yields CDR1 MNHEY and CDR2 SVGAGI. CDR3 length: 14 residues. The CDR3 spells CASRDLTGNTEAFF. DNA for the CDR3: TGTGCCAGCAGGGATTTGACAGGGAACACTGAAGCTTTCTTT.

This clone was picked up one time. The CDR3: CASSFSLLAGGPYEQYF. The CDR3 DNA is TGTGCCAGCAGCTTCTCACTACTAGCGGGGGGTCCCTACGAGCAGTACTTC. This sequence joins TRBV7-9 and TRBJ2-7, with 12 bases matching TRBD2. The CDR3 runs 17 residues. Germline V gene sequence: CDR1 SEHNR, CDR2 FQNEAQ (reference sequence). V shed 3 bases and J 2 bases; nucleotides not matched to a gene: 8.

J is TRBJ2-3 and V is TRBV7-2; possibly TRBD2 for D (5 bases). V shed 5 bases and J shed 8 bases, with 11 bases lying between them. Germline V lookup: CDR1 SGHTA, CDR2 FQGNSA. The CDR3 extends over 12 amino acids. The CDR3 DNA reads TGTGCCAGCAGCCAATTCCGGGGTACGCAGTATTTT. Encoded protein: CASSQFRGTQYF.